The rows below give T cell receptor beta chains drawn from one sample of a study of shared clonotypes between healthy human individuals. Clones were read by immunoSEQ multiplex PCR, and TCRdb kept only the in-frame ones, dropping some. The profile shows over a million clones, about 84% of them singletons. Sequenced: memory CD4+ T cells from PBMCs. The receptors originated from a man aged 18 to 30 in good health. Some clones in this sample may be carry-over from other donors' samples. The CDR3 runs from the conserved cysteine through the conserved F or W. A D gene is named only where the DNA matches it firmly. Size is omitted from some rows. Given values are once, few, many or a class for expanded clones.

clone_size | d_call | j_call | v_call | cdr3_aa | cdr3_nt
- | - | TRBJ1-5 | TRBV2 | CASAQTGADQPQHF | TGTGCCAGCGCTCAAACCGGTGCGGACCAGCCCCAGCATTTT
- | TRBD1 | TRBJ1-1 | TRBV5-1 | CASSPGTANTEAFF | TGCGCCAGCAGCCCTGGGACAGCAAACACTGAAGCTTTCTTT
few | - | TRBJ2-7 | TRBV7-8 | CASGPRSGLIGEQYF | TGTGCCAGCGGGCCCCGGTCGGGGCTGATAGGCGAGCAGTACTTC
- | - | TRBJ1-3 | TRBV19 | CASSPGTRYAGMGNTIYF | TGTGCCAGTAGTCCGGGGACACGGTACGCGGGTATGGGAAACACCATATATTTT
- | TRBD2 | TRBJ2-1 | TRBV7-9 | CASSSGRGDEQFF | TGTGCCAGCAGCAGCGGGAGAGGAGATGAGCAGTTCTTC
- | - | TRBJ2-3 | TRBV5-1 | CASSLVGPGDTQYF | TGCGCCAGCAGCTTGGTGGGGCCCGGGGATACGCAGTATTTT
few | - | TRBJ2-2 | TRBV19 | CASSQPGYTGELFF | TGTGCCAGTTCCCAGCCCGGATACACCGGGGAGCTGTTTTTT
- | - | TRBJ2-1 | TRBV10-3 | CAISGSDRRLSYNEQFF | TGTGCCATCAGTGGGTCAGACAGGCGCCTCTCCTACAATGAGCAGTTCTTC
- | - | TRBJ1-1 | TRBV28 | CASRPNHGGWRRVGTEAFF | TGTGCCAGCAGGCCTAACCACGGGGGGTGGAGAAGGGTGGGCACTGAAGCTTTCTTT
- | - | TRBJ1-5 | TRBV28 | CASSPQTWVGQPQHF | TGTGCCAGCAGTCCCCAGACCTGGGTGGGTCAGCCCCAGCATTTT
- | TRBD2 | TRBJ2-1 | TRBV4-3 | CASSQGSSRSGRYNEQFF | TGCGCCAGCAGCCAAGGAAGTTCGAGGAGCGGGAGGTACAATGAGCAGTTCTTC
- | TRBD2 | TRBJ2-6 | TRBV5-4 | CASSRTSGSPGANVLTF | TGTGCCAGCAGCCGGACTAGCGGGAGTCCCGGGGCCAACGTCCTGACTTTC
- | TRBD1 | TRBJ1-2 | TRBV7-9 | CASSRETGLRGGYTF | TGTGCCAGCAGCCGAGAGACAGGGCTTCGAGGAGGCTACACCTTC
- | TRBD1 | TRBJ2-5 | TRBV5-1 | CASSRTGTYQETQYF | TGCGCCAGCAGCCGGACAGGGACCTATCAAGAGACCCAGTACTTC
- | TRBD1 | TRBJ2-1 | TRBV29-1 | CSVGGLTGVPFF | TGCAGCGTGGGGGGACTGACAGGGGTTCCCTTCTTC
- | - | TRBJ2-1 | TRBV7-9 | CASSSLLAHSYNEQFF | TGTGCCAGCAGCTCCCTGTTGGCTCACTCCTACAATGAGCAGTTCTTC
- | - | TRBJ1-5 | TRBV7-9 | CASSPAGQSGQPQHF | TGTGCCAGCAGCCCAGCAGGACAGTCTGGTCAGCCCCAGCATTTT
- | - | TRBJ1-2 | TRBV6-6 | CASSSPSTSYGYTF | TGTGCCAGCTCCTCCCCCTCAACCTCATATGGCTACACCTTC
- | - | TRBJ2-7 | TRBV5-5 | CASSFTTYEQYF | TGTGCCAGCAGCTTTACCACCTACGAGCAGTACTTC
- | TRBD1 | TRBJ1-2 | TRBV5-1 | CASSLQGASGYTF | TGCGCCAGCAGCTTACAGGGGGCGTCTGGCTACACCTTC
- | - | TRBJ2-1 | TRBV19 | CASSSVAGPSYNEQFF | TGTGCCAGTAGTTCTGTGGCGGGGCCCTCCTACAATGAGCAGTTCTTC
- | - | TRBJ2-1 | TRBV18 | CASSRGGEQFF | TGTGCCAGCTCTCGAGGAGGCGAGCAGTTCTTC
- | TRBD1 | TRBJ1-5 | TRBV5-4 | CASSSDRGLNQPQHF | TGTGCCAGCAGCTCCGACAGGGGGCTCAACCAGCCCCAGCATTTT
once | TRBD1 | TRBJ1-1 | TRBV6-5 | CASTDRDGAEAFF | TGTGCCAGCACCGACAGGGATGGAGCTGAAGCTTTCTTT
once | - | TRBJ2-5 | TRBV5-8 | CASSLWGGQETQYF | TGTGCCAGCAGCCTCTGGGGCGGCCAAGAGACCCAGTACTTC
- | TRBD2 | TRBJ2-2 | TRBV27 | CASNGRASGRVNTGELFF | TGTGCCAGCAACGGTCGGGCTAGCGGGAGGGTCAACACCGGGGAGCTGTTTTTT
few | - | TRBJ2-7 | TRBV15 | CATSTGYYYEQYF | TGTGCCACCAGCACAGGGTATTACTACGAGCAGTACTTC
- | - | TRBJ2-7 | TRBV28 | CASVPRDTSYEQYF | TGTGCCAGCGTCCCCCGGGACACATCCTACGAGCAGTACTTC
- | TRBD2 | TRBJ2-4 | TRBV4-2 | CASSQETSGVKNIQYF | TGTGCCAGCAGCCAGGAGACTAGCGGGGTTAAAAACATTCAGTACTTC
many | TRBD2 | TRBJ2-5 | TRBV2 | CAARGLAGVETQYF | TGTGCCGCCCGAGGGCTAGCGGGAGTAGAGACCCAGTACTTC
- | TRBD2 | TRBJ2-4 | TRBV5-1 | CASSSGLASAKNIQYF | TGCGCCAGCAGCTCAGGACTAGCGTCTGCCAAAAACATTCAGTACTTC
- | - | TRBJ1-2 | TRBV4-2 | CASSQDGQGLHYGYTF | TGTGCCAGCAGCCAAGACGGTCAGGGGCTCCACTATGGCTACACCTTC
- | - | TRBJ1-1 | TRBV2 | CASSEATGNTEAFF | TGTGCCAGCAGTGAAGCTACGGGGAACACTGAAGCTTTCTTT
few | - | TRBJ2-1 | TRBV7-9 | CASSLVRDGEQFF | TGTGCCAGCAGCTTAGTTAGGGACGGTGAGCAGTTCTTC
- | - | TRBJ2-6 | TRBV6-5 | CASSPRFSGANVLTF | TGTGCCAGCAGTCCACGGTTCTCTGGGGCCAACGTCCTGACTTTC
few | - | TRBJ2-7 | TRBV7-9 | CASSLVQGVYEQYF | TGTGCCAGCAGCCTCGTACAAGGAGTCTACGAGCAGTACTTC
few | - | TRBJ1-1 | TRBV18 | CASSPTRTEKQAFF | TGTGCCAGCTCACCAACCAGGACAGAAAAGCAAGCTTTCTTT
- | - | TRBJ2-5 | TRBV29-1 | CSATVRGTETQYF | TGCAGCGCCACCGTCAGGGGAACGGAGACCCAGTACTTC
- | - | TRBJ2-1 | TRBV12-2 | CASRLVTGTGEISSSYNEQFF | TGTGCAAGTCGCTTAGTAACCGGGACAGGGGAAATCTCAAGCTCCTACAATGAGCAGTTCTTC
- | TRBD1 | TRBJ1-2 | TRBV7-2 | CASSKDRGDGYTF | TGTGCCAGCAGCAAGGACAGGGGTGATGGCTACACCTTC
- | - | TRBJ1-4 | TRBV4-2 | CASSQDGVAVSNEKLFF | TGTGCCAGCAGCCAAGATGGGGTGGCAGTCTCGAATGAAAAACTGTTTTTT
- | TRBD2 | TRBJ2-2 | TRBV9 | CASSVGLAGDTGELFF | TGTGCCAGCAGCGTAGGACTAGCGGGAGACACCGGGGAGCTGTTTTTT
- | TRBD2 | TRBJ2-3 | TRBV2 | CASTSGSRTDTQYF | TGTGCCAGCACCAGCGGGAGTAGGACAGATACGCAGTATTTT
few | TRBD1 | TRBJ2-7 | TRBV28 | CASSPPTGGVYEQYF | TGTGCCAGCAGTCCCCCGACAGGGGGCGTTTACGAGCAGTACTTC
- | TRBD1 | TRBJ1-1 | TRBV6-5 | CASSYPTGRTEAFF | TGTGCCAGCAGTTACCCGACAGGGAGGACTGAAGCTTTCTTT
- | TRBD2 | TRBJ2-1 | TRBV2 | CASTRERLRLAGAGDEQFF | TGTGCCAGCACCCGTGAGCGTCTACGACTAGCGGGAGCCGGCGATGAGCAGTTCTTC
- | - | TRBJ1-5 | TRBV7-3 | CASSSGTWGNQPQHF | TGTGCCAGCAGTTCCGGGACCTGGGGCAATCAGCCCCAGCATTTT
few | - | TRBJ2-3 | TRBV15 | CATSPGSNTDTQYF | TGTGCCACCAGCCCCGGATCTAACACAGATACGCAGTATTTT